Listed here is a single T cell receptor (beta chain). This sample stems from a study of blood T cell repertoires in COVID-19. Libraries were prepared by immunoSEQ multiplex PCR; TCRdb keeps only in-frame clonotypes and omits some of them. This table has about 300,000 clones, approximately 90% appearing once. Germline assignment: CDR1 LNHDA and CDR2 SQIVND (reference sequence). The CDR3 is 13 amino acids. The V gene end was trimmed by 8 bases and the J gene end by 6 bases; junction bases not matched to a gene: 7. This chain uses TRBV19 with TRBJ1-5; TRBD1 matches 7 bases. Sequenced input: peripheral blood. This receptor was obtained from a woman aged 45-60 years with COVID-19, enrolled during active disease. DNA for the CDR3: TGTGCCAGTCGACAGGGCTCGGGTCAGCCCCAGCATTTT. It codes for CASRQGSGQPQHF.